Following are 8 T cell receptor beta chains from one sample sequenced in a study of cytomegalovirus exposure and HLA in healthy donors. Clones were sequenced by immunoSEQ multiplex PCR, and TCRdb holds only the in-frame ones, with some missing. The sample lists about 63,000 clones, roughly 90% occurring once. Sample: PBMCs. The source of these receptors is a woman aged 18-30 years in good health and CMV-seronegative.

This clone was observed a few times. The genes are TRBV29-1 and TRBJ2-3; D might be TRBD2 (6 bases). Trimming shortened V by 0 bases and J by 0 bases, and 10 bases separated the two germline ends. CDR3 length: 15 amino acids. In germline, CDR1 is SQVTM, CDR2 ANQGSEA. CDR3 region: CSVEDPGLSTDTQYF. Written as DNA, the CDR3 is TGCAGCGTTGAAGATCCGGGACTCAGCACAGATACGCAGTATTTT.

This clone appeared once. The chain carries TRBV21-1 and TRBJ1-2; the table names TRBD1, a call not compared with the DNA. TRBV21-1 is noted as a pseudogene. This CDR3 has 15 amino acids. The CDR3 DNA reads as TGTGCCAGCAGCCCCCTCCAAGGGAAGGGGTATGGCTACACCTTC. Protein product: CASSPLQGKGYGYTF.

The rearrangement uses TRBV5-6 and TRBJ1-4; 7 bases map to TRBD1. This CDR3 contains 19 residues. Germline CDR1 reads SGHDT; CDR2 reads YYEEEE. Trimming removed 2 bases from V and 4 bases from J; junction bases left unmatched: 17. Here the CDR3 DNA reads TGTGCCAGCAGCTTAATTACCGGGACAGCCCGCTCACTTAATGAAAAACTGTTTTTT. It translates to CASSLITGTARSLNEKLFF.

J is TRBJ1-1 and V is TRBV30, with no clear D. Germline assignment: CDR1 GTSNPN and CDR2 SVGIG (reference sequence). V shed 8 bases and J shed 0 bases, with 16 bases lying between them. The CDR3 covers 14 residues. As DNA, the CDR3 is TGTGCCGCCCTGGAGGGTATAATGAACACTGAAGCTTTCTTT. Encoded protein: CAALEGIMNTEAFF.

V and J are TRBV7-2 and TRBJ2-2, with 7 bases fitting TRBD2. The germline CDR1 and CDR2 sequences are SGHTA and FQGNSA. V dropped 6 bases and J dropped 8; count of bases not matched to a gene: 6. The CDR3 has 13 amino acids. The CDR3 DNA sequence: TGTGCCAGCAGTTCGGGGGGTCCGGGGGAGCTGTTTTTT. This codes for CASSSGGPGELFF.

This sequence joins TRBV6-5 and TRBJ1-1; D is undetermined. The CDR3 totals 13 residues. Germline V CDR1 and CDR2: MNHEY, SVGAGI. The ends were cut back, 6 bases at V and 10 bases at J, with 18 bases in the middle. CDR3 loop: CASRPGHLHRAFF. The CDR3 DNA follows: TGTGCCAGCAGACCAGGCCACCTTCATAGAGCTTTCTTT.

This chain connects TRBV5-1 to TRBJ2-1; 9 bases are shared with TRBD2. Germline V gene lookup returns CDR1 SGHRS and CDR2 YFSETQ. This CDR3 contains 16 residues. V trimming: 4 bases; J trimming: 6 bases; junction bases outside the gene matches: 11. CDR3 amino acids: CASSQGAGGGSNEQFF. The DNA for the CDR3 is TGCGCCAGCAGCCAAGGGGCGGGAGGGGGATCCAATGAGCAGTTCTTC.

This chain links TRBV4-1 with TRBJ2-7; no clear D gene. Trimming cost V 1 base and J 0 bases, with 13 bases left between them. CDR3 length equals 16 residues. Germline CDR1 MGHRA, CDR2 YSYEKL. DNA of the CDR3: TGCGCCAGCAGCCAAGTCGGCGGAAGAAGCTCCTACGAGCAGTACTTC. This gives the protein CASSQVGGRSSYEQYF.